These 23 T cell receptor beta chains were sequenced from one sample in a study of cytomegalovirus exposure and HLA in healthy donors. The data were produced by immunoSEQ multiplex PCR, yet TCRdb's version contains in-frame clones alone and is incomplete. Of about 130,000 clones listed, around 94% were seen once; the top ten hold roughly 1.2%. The specimen sequenced was PBMCs. The receptors stem from a woman aged 18-35 years in good health and CMV-seronegative.

The gene calls are TRBV6-5 and TRBJ2-7; 7 nucleotides match TRBD2. V was pared by 8 bases and J by 3 bases, with 7 bases of the junction left unmatched. There are 13 residues in the CDR3. Germline V gene sequence: CDR1 MNHEY, CDR2 SVGAGI. CDR3 nucleotides: TGTGCCAGCTTAGCGGGTAATCTCTACGAGCAGTACTTC. Amino acid sequence: CASLAGNLYEQYF.

The rearrangement links TRBV19 to TRBJ1-1, with 8 bases aligning to TRBD1. The germline V gene has CDR1 LNHDA and CDR2 SQIVND (reference sequence). The CDR3 sequence is 16 residues long. V gave up 4 bases and J gave up 2 bases; unmatched junction bases: 9. This chain's CDR3 is CASSTSLGQGNTEAFF. The CDR3 DNA is TGTGCCAGTAGTACGTCTCTTGGACAGGGTAACACTGAAGCTTTCTTT.

V is TRBV4-1 and J is TRBJ2-1, with TRBD2 matching over 11 bases. Germline CDR1 and CDR2: MGHRA and YSYEKL. V lost 0 bases to trimming and J lost 7 bases; unmatched junction nucleotides: 5. This CDR3 is 16 amino acids long. The CDR3 spells CASSQDGVAGGNEQFF. CDR3 in DNA: TGCGCCAGCAGCCAAGATGGAGTAGCGGGAGGGAATGAGCAGTTCTTC.

A single count supports this clone. This chain uses TRBV6-4 with TRBJ2-6, with a weak D call TRBD1 (6 bases). Trimming took 5 bases from V and 2 from J, leaving 10 bases between them. The CDR3 is 15 amino acids. Germline values: CDR1 MRHNA, CDR2 SNTAGT. CDR3 nucleotide sequence: TGTGCCAGCAGTTCTTACAGGGCTGGGGCCAACGTCCTGACTTTC. The encoded protein is CASSSYRAGANVLTF.

V is TRBV2 and J is TRBJ2-7; D possibly corresponds to TRBD1 (6 bases). V was shortened by 7 bases and J by 7 bases, with 11 bases between the two germline ends. Germline V gene data show CDR1 as SNHLY and CDR2 as FYNNEI. There are 11 residues in the CDR3. The CDR3 is CASIVGGEQYF. The CDR3 DNA follows: TGTGCCAGCATCGTAGGGGGTGAGCAGTACTTC. The variable domain in full, completed from reference TRBV2 and TRBJ2-7, reads EPEVTQTPSHQVTQMGQEVILRCVPISNHLYFYWYRQILGQKVEFLVSFYNNEISEKSEIFDDQFSVERPDGSNFTLKIRSTKLEDSAMYFCASIVGGEQYFGPGTRLTVT.

The CDR3 sequence is CASSLKAGTSSNEQFF. The CDR3 nucleotides read TGTGCCAGCAGCTTAAAAGCAGGGACTAGCAGTAATGAGCAGTTCTTC. The rearrangement links TRBV7-8 to TRBJ2-1, with TRBD2 matching 9 bases. Germline V gene sequence: CDR1 SGHVS, CDR2 FQNEAQ. CDR3 size: 16 residues. Losses at the gene ends were 2 bases for V and 7 bases for J; bases not matched to a gene: 9.

The chain links TRBV19 to TRBJ2-7; perhaps TRBD1 as D (7 bases). The CDR3 sequence is 16 residues long. V gave up 5 bases and J gave up 0 bases, with 17 bases separating them. Germline V lookup: CDR1 LNHDA, CDR2 SQIVND (reference sequence). The CDR3 sequence: CASSRGAGGISYEQYF. The CDR3 DNA is TGTGCCAGTAGTCGCGGGGCAGGGGGGATCTCCTACGAGCAGTACTTC.

The J gene is TRBJ2-1, the V gene TRBV11-2; tentatively, D is TRBD2 (5 bases). Germline CDR1 reads SGHAT; CDR2 reads FQNNGV. Between the trimmed V and J ends, which lost 5 bases and 6 bases, there was a span of 11 bases. This CDR3 has 13 residues. The CDR3 loop is CASSGRGFNEQFF. DNA of the CDR3: TGTGCCAGCAGCGGCCGGGGATTCAATGAGCAGTTCTTC.

The chain uses TRBV13 and TRBJ2-3; 7 bases are a match to TRBD1. The CDR3 is 18 residues long. V shed 3 bases and J 2 bases; nucleotides not matched to a gene: 14. From germline, CDR1 is PRHDT and CDR2 FYEKMQ (reference sequence). This chain's CDR3 is CASSLLMTGSIATDTQYF. CDR3 sequence (DNA): TGTGCCAGCAGCTTGTTAATGACAGGGAGTATTGCCACAGATACGCAGTATTTT. Variable domain in full (rest from reference TRBV13 and TRBJ2-3): AAGVIQSPRHLIKEKRETATLKCYPIPRHDTVYWYQQGPGQDPQFLISFYEKMQSDKGSIPDRFSAQQFSDYHSELNMSSLELGDSALYFCASSLLMTGSIATDTQYFGPGTRLTVL.

The gene calls are TRBV5-1 and TRBJ1-1; 8 bases align to TRBD1. The germline CDR1 and CDR2 sequences are SGHRS and YFSETQ. The CDR3 is 14 residues long. V shed 7 bases, J shed 3 bases, and the junction held 8 bases outside the gene matches. The CDR3 reads CASRRQGADTEAFF. The CDR3 coding sequence is TGCGCCAGCCGGCGGCAGGGGGCGGACACTGAAGCTTTCTTT.

The rearrangement links TRBV9 to TRBJ2-1; 9 bases align to TRBD2. The CDR3 is 16 residues long. Germline CDR1 is SGDLS and CDR2 is YYNGEE. The junction had 8 bases not matched to a gene; V was cut back by 2 bases and J by 5 bases. As DNA, the CDR3 is TGTGCCAGCAGCGTTCTATCTAGCGGGGTTAACAATGAGCAGTTCTTC. Its protein product is CASSVLSSGVNNEQFF. Full variable domain (outside the CDR3, taken from reference TRBV9 and TRBJ2-1): DSGVTQTPKHLITATGQRVTLRCSPRSGDLSVYWYQQSLDQGLQFLIQYYNGEERAKGNILERFSAQQFPDLHSELNLSSLELGDSALYFCASSVLSSGVNNEQFFGPGTRLTVL.

The chain carries TRBV28 and TRBJ1-5; perhaps TRBD1 as D (5 bases). V was trimmed by 8 bases and J by 2 bases, leaving 13 bases between them. Germline values: CDR1 MDHEN, CDR2 SYDVKM. CDR3 length equals 14 residues. The CDR3 region is CASVETGGNQPQHF. The CDR3, as DNA: TGTGCCAGCGTAGAAACAGGAGGCAATCAGCCCCAGCATTTT.

The CDR3, as DNA: TGTGCCAGCAGAGCAGGGACAGGGATGACTGAAGCTTTCTTT. Translation gives CASRAGTGMTEAFF. The chain joins TRBV6-5 to TRBJ1-1; TRBD1 agrees at 9 bases. This CDR3 contains 14 residues. J lost 5 bases, V lost 6 bases, and 7 bases had no gene match. Germline values: CDR1 MNHEY, CDR2 SVGAGI.

The rearrangement links TRBV4-1 to TRBJ1-1, with D tentatively TRBD1 (6 bases). The V gene lost 3 bases and the J gene lost 1 base, with 12 bases spanning the gap. The germline CDR1 and CDR2 sequences are MGHRA and YSYEKL. The CDR3 has 15 amino acids. This CDR3 reads CASSHQQGKNTEAFF. CDR3 DNA sequence: TGCGCCAGCAGCCACCAGCAGGGGAAGAACACTGAAGCTTTCTTT.

This clone was counted a single time. The chain uses TRBV19 and TRBJ2-7, with 7 positions matching TRBD1. Germline loops: CDR1 LNHDA, CDR2 SQIVND (reference sequence). The length of the CDR3 is 13 residues. With V trimmed by 5 bases and J by 5 bases, 6 bases remained unmatched. The CDR3 reads CASSGGQDDEQYF. The CDR3 region has the DNA TGTGCCAGTAGTGGCGGACAGGATGACGAGCAGTACTTC.

This chain uses TRBV28 with TRBJ2-1; 12 nucleotides match TRBD1. The CDR3 is 16 amino acids. V was clipped by 6 bases and J by 9 bases; unmatched bases: 12. Germline CDR1 and CDR2: MDHEN and SYDVKM. CDR3 sequence reads: CASSSQPGQGAIEQFF. In DNA form, the CDR3 reads TGTGCCAGCAGCTCGCAACCGGGACAGGGGGCAATTGAGCAGTTCTTC. Full variable domain (rest looked up from reference TRBV28 and TRBJ2-1): DVKVTQSSRYLVKRTGEKVFLECVQDMDHENMFWYRQDPGLGLRLIYFSYDVKMKEKGDIPEGYSVSREKKERFSLILESASTNQTSMYLCASSSQPGQGAIEQFFGPGTRLTVL.

The chain has TRBV10-3 and TRBJ1-1; possible D gene TRBD1, 6 bases. The germline V gene encodes CDR1 ENHRY and CDR2 SYGVKD. Trimming took off 8 bases at V and 4 bases at J, with 17 bases between the two ends. This CDR3 comprises 14 residues. The CDR3 DNA follows: TGTGCCATCGGGAGGAGCGGGGGGCGCACTGAAGCTTTCTTT. Amino acid sequence: CAIGRSGGRTEAFF.

This clone has only one observation. The DNA of the CDR3 is TGTGCCAGCACCAGCTCGGACAGGGTTGAGACTTTCTTT. Amino acid sequence: CASTSSDRVETFF. The chain recombines TRBV27 with TRBJ1-1; 8 nucleotides align to TRBD1. V was clipped by 7 bases and J by 12 bases; unmatched bases: 13. Germline V gene lookup returns CDR1 MNHEY and CDR2 SMNVEV (reference sequence). CDR3 size: 13 residues.

The chain has TRBV7-2 and TRBJ2-7; 10 bases are a match to TRBD1. CDR3 length: 16 residues. The V segment lost 4 bases and the J segment 3 bases; nucleotides outside the gene matches: 9. CDR1 and CDR2 (germline): SGHTA, FQGNSA. CDR3 loop: CASSSKGRDRGYEQYF. The CDR3 region has the DNA TGTGCCAGCAGCTCAAAGGGAAGGGACAGGGGCTACGAGCAGTACTTC. The variable domain in full, with the rest retrieved from reference TRBV7-2 and TRBJ2-7, is GAGVSQSPSNKVTEKGKDVELRCDPISGHTALYWYRQSLGQGLEFLIYFQGNSAPDKSGLPSDRFSAERTGGSVSTLTIQRTQQEDSAVYLCASSSKGRDRGYEQYFGPGTRLTVT.

V usage is TRBV6-5 and J usage is TRBJ1-1; 8 bases fit TRBD1. The CDR3 spans 15 residues. From germline, CDR1 is MNHEY and CDR2 SVGAGI. V lost 11 bases and J lost 3; bases outside the gene matches: 14. CDR3 sequence reads: CAVLGDRFLDTEAFF. Written as DNA, the CDR3 is TGTGCCGTCCTAGGGGACAGGTTTCTGGACACTGAAGCTTTCTTT.

The J gene is TRBJ1-5, the V gene TRBV27; D gene uncertain. Germline V CDR1 and CDR2: MNHEY, SMNVEV (reference sequence). The CDR3 is made up of 15 amino acids. V was trimmed by 6 bases and J by 6 bases, leaving 18 bases between them. The DNA for the CDR3 is TGTGCCAGCAGCCCATCTGCACACATCCGTCAGCCCCAGCATTTT. Its translation is CASSPSAHIRQPQHF.

Written as DNA, the CDR3 is TGTGCCAGCAGCCCTAAGACAGGGTTGGTTGAAAAACTGTTTTTT. The encoded protein is CASSPKTGLVEKLFF. The gene calls are TRBV7-9 and TRBJ1-4, with 7 nucleotides matching TRBD1. This CDR3 contains 15 residues. In germline, CDR1 is SEHNR, CDR2 FQNEAQ (reference sequence). J was trimmed by 7 bases and V by 5 bases; bases with no gene match: 10. Variable domain in full (rest from reference TRBV7-9 and TRBJ1-4): DTGVSQNPRHKITKRGQNVTFRCDPISEHNRLYWYRQTLGQGPEFLTYFQNEAQLEKSRLLSDRFSAERPKGSFSTLEIQRTEQGDSAMYLCASSPKTGLVEKLFFGSGTQLSVL.

The gene calls are TRBV2 and TRBJ1-4, with D possibly matching TRBD1 (5 bases). This CDR3 has 15 amino acids. V was trimmed by 3 bases and J by 4 bases, leaving 12 bases between them. The germline V gene has CDR1 SNHLY and CDR2 FYNNEI. The CDR3 loop is CASSERQRFNEKLFF. The CDR3 DNA is TGTGCCAGCAGTGAGAGACAGAGATTTAATGAAAAACTGTTTTTT. Complete variable domain (other parts from reference TRBV2 and TRBJ1-4): EPEVTQTPSHQVTQMGQEVILRCVPISNHLYFYWYRQILGQKVEFLVSFYNNEISEKSEIFDDQFSVERPDGSNFTLKIRSTKLEDSAMYFCASSERQRFNEKLFFGSGTQLSVL.